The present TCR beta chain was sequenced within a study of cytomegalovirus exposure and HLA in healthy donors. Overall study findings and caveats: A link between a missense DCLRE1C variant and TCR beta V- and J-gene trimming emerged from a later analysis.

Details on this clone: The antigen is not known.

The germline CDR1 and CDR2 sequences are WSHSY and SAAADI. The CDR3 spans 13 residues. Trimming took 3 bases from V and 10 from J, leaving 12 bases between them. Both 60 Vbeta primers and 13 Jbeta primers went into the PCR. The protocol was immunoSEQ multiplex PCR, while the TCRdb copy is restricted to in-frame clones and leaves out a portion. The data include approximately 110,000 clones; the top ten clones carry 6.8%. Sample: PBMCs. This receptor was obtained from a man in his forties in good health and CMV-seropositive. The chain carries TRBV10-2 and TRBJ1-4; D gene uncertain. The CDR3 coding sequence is TGCGCCAGCAGTGACTCAGACGGAGGAAAACTGTTTTTT. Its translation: CASSDSDGGKLFF.